The clone carrying this T cell receptor (beta chain) was detected only a few times. What it binds is unknown. The V and J ends lost 4 bases and 2 bases respectively, with 13 bases between them. The CDR3 has 15 residues. This record comes from a study of T cells in localized non-small cell lung cancer. Generated by immunoSEQ multiplex PCR, the TCRdb table keeps only in-frame clones and is missing some. Of 1,400 to 1,500 clones in the sample, 24% are singletons; the top ten hold 7.7%. Points from the study as a whole: Uninvolved adjacent lung had more T cell clonality than any other tissue, topping tumor.

V and J are TRBV6-7 and TRBJ2-3, with D tentatively TRBD2 (7 bases). TRBV6-7 is an ORF, and what it does is uncertain. The source of this sequence is a man aged 18 to 49 with stage II lung adenocarcinoma. The material sequenced was normal lung tissue next to the tumor, taken before any cancer treatment. CDR3 nucleotides: TGTGCCAGCAGTTTCGCGGGGGCGGCCACAGATACGCAGTATTTT. Amino acids: CASSFAGAATDTQYF.